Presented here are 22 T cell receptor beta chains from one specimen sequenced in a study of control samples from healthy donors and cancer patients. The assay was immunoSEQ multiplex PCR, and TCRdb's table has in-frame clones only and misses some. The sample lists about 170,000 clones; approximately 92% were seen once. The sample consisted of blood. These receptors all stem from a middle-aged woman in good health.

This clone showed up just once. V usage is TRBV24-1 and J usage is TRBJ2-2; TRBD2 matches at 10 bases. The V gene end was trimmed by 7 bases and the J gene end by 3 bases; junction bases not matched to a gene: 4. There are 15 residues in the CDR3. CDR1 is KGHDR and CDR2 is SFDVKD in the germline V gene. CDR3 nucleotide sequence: TGTGCCACCAGCTCAAGCGGGGGGGACACCGGGGAGCTGTTTTTT. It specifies CATSSSGGDTGELFF.

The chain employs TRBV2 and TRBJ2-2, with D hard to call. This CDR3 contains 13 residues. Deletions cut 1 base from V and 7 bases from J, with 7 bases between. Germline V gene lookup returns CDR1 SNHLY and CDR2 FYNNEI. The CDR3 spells CASSEVWGGELFF. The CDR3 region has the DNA TGTGCCAGCAGTGAAGTCTGGGGCGGGGAGCTGTTTTTT.

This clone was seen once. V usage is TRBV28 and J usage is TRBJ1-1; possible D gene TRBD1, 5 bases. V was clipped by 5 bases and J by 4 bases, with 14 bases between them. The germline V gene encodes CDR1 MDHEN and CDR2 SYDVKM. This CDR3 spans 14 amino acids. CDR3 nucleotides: TGTGCCAGCAGTCCATCCCAGGGTGTCACTGAAGCTTTCTTT. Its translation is CASSPSQGVTEAFF.

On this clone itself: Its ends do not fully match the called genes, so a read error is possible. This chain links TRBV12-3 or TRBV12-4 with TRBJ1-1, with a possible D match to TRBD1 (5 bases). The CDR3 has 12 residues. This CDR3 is CASTLGGRGGVF. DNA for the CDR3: TGTGCCAGCACTCTAGGCGGCCGTGGGGGGGTCTTT.

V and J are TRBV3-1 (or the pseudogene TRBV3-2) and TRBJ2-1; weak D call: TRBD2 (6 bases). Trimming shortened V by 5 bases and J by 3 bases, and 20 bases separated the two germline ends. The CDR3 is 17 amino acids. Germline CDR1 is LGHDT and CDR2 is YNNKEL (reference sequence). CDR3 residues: CASSSLTVGGVYNEQFF. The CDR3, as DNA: TGTGCCAGCAGCTCACTAACCGTCGGGGGAGTCTACAATGAGCAGTTCTTC.

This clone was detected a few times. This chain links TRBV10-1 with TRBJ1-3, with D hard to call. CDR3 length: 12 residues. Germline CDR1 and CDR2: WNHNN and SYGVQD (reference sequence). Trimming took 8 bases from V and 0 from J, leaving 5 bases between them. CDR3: CASQSSGNTIYF. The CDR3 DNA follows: TGCGCCAGCCAGAGCTCTGGAAACACCATATATTTT.

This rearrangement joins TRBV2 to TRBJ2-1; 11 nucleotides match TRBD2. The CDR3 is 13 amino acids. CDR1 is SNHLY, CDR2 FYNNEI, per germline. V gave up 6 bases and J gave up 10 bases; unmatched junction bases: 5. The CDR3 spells CASRVLAGGEQFF. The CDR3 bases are TGTGCCAGCAGGGTTCTAGCGGGGGGCGAGCAGTTCTTC.

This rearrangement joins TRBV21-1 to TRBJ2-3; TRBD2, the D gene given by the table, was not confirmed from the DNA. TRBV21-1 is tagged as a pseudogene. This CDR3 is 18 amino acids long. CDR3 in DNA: TGTGCCAGCAGCTCACCCGGATCTAGCGGGGGCCATGGGGATACGCAGTATTTT. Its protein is CASSSPGSSGGHGDTQYF.

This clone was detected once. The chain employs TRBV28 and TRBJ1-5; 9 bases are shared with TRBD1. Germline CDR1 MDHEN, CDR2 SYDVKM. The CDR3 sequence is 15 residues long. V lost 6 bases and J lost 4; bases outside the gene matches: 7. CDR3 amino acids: CASRSLGQGNQPQHF. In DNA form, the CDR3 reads TGTGCCAGCAGGAGCCTTGGACAGGGGAATCAGCCCCAGCATTTT.

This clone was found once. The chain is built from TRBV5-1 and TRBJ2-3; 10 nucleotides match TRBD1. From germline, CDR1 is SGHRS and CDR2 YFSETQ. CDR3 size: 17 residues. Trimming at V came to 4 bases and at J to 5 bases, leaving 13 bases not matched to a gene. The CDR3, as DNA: TGCGCCAGCAGCGAAAATGCAGGGACAGGGGTGAAAGATACGCAGTATTTT. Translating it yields CASSENAGTGVKDTQYF.

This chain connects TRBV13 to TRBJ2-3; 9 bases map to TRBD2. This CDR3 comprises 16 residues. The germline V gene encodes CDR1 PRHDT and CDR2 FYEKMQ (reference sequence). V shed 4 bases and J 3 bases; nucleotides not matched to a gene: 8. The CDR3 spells CASSSSAGGGTDTQYF. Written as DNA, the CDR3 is TGTGCCAGCAGCTCCTCAGCGGGGGGAGGAACAGATACGCAGTATTTT. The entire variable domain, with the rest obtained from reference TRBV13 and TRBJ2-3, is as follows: AAGVIQSPRHLIKEKRETATLKCYPIPRHDTVYWYQQGPGQDPQFLISFYEKMQSDKGSIPDRFSAQQFSDYHSELNMSSLELGDSALYFCASSSSAGGGTDTQYFGPGTRLTVL.

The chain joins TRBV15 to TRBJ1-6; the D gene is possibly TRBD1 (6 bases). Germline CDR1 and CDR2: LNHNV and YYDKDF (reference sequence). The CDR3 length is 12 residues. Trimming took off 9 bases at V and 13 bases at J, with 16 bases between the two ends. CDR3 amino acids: CATTGANGPLHF. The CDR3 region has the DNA TGTGCCACGACGGGGGCGAACGGCCCCCTCCACTTT.

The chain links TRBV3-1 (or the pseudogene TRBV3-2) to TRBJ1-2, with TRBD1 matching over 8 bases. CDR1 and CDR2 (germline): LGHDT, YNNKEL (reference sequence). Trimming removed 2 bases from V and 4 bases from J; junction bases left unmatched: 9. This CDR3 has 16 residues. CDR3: CASSQLRTGKVYGYTF. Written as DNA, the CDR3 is TGTGCCAGCAGCCAACTTAGGACAGGGAAGGTCTATGGCTACACCTTC.

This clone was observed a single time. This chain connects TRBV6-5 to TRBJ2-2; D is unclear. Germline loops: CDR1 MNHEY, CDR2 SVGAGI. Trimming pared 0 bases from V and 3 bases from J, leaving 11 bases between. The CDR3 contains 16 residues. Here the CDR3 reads CASSYSKPTYTGELFF. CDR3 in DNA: TGTGCCAGCAGTTACTCGAAGCCCACCTACACCGGGGAGCTGTTTTTT.

The CDR3 protein is CASSLLGGGATDTQYF. Written as DNA, the CDR3 is TGCGCCAGCAGCTTGTTGGGGGGAGGGGCCACAGATACGCAGTATTTT. This rearrangement joins TRBV5-1 to TRBJ2-3; TRBD2 matches 7 bases. The CDR3 has 16 amino acids. Trimming took 1 base from V and 2 from J; bases not matched to a gene: 7. The V gene's germline CDR1 is SGHRS and CDR2 YFSETQ.

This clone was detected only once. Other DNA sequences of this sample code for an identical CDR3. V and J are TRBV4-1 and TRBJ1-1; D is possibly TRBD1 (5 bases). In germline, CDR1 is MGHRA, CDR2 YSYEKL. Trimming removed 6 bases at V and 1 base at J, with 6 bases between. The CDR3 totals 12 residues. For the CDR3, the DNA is TGCGCCAGCAGGGGGGGGAACACTGAAGCTTTCTTT. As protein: CASRGGNTEAFF.

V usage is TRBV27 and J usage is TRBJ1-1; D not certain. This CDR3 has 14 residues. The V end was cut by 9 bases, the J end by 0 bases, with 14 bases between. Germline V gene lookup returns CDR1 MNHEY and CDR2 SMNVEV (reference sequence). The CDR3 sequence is CASAYDIMNTEAFF. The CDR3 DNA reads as TGTGCCAGTGCTTATGACATTATGAACACTGAAGCTTTCTTT.

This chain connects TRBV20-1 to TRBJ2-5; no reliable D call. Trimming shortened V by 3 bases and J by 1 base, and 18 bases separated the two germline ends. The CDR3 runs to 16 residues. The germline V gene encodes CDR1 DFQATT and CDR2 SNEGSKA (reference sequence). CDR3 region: CSASNPLAGSQETQYF. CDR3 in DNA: TGCAGTGCTAGTAACCCCCTGGCCGGAAGCCAAGAGACCCAGTACTTC.

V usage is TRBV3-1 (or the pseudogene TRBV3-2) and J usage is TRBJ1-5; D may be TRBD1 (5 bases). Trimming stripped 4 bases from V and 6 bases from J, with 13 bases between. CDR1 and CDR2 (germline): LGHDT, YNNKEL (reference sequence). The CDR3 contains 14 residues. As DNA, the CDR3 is TGTGCCAGCAGCCCGGGACCGTCTTTTCAGCCCCAGCATTTT. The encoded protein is CASSPGPSFQPQHF.

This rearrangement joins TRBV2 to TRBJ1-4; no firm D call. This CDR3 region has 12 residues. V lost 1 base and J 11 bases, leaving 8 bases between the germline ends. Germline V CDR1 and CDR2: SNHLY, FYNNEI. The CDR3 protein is CASSEEGGKLFF. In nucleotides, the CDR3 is TGTGCCAGCAGTGAAGAGGGCGGGAAACTGTTTTTT.

As DNA, the CDR3 is TGTGCCAGCTCACCTGGGGCGGTCGGCGGCTACACCTTC. This translates into CASSPGAVGGYTF. This chain connects TRBV18 to TRBJ1-2, with D maybe TRBD1 (5 bases). V was shortened by 3 bases and J by 8 bases, with 13 bases between the two germline ends. The CDR3 has 13 amino acids. Germline V lookup: CDR1 KGHSH, CDR2 LQKENI.

The CDR3 spells CSASGVSGNTIYF. The CDR3 region has the DNA TGCAGTGCTAGTGGGGTCTCTGGAAACACCATATATTTT. The genes are TRBV20-1 and TRBJ1-3; D is unresolved. CDR1 is DFQATT, CDR2 SNEGSKA, per germline (reference sequence). The CDR3 is made up of 13 amino acids. V was shortened by 3 bases and J by 0 bases, with 6 bases between the two germline ends.